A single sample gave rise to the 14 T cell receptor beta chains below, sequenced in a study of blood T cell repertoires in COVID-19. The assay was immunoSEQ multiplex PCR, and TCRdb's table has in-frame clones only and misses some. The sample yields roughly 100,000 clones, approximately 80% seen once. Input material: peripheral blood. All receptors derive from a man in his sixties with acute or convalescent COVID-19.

The CDR3 DNA follows: TGTGCCAGCCGTCAGGGTAAGAACTATGGCTACACCTTC. This encodes CASRQGKNYGYTF. The V gene is TRBV28, the J gene TRBJ1-2; a weak D match, TRBD1 (5 bases). The V end lost 8 bases, the J end lost 2 bases, and 12 bases lay between the germline ends. In germline, CDR1 is MDHEN, CDR2 SYDVKM. This CDR3 comprises 13 residues.

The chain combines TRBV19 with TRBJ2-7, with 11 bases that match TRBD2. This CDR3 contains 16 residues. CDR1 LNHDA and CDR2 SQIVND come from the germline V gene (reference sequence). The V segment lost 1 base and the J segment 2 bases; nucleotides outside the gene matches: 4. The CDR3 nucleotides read TGTGCCAGTAGTATAGGGGGGACTAGCGGAGCCTACGAGCAGTACTTC. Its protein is CASSIGGTSGAYEQYF.

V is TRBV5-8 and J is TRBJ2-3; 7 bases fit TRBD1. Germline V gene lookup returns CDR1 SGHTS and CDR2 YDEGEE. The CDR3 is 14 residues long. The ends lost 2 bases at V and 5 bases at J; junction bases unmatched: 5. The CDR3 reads CASSLDRVEDTQYF. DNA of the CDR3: TGTGCCAGCAGCTTAGACAGGGTGGAAGATACGCAGTATTTT.

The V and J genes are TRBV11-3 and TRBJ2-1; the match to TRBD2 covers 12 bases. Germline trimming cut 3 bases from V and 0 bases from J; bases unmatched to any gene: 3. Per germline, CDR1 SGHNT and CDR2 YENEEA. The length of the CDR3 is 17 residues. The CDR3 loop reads CASSFETSGSSYNEQFF. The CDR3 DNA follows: TGTGCCAGCAGCTTTGAGACTAGCGGGAGCTCCTACAATGAGCAGTTCTTC.

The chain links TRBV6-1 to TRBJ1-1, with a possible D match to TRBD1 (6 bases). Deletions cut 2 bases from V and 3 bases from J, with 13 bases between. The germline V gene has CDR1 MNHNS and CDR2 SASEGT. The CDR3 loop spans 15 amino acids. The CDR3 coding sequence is TGTGCCAGCAGTGAATGGGGGGGGCGGGACACTGAAGCTTTCTTT. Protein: CASSEWGGRDTEAFF.

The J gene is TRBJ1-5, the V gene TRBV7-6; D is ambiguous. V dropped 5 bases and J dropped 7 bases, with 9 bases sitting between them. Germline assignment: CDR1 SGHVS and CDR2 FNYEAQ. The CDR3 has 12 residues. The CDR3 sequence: CASSPLSQPQHF. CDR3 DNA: TGTGCCAGCAGCCCCCTTTCGCAGCCCCAGCATTTT. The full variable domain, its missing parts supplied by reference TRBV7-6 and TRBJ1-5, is GAGVSQSPRYKVTKRGQDVALRCDPISGHVSLYWYRQALGQGPEFLTYFNYEAQQDKSGLPNDRFSAERPEGSISTLTIQRTEQRDSAMYRCASSPLSQPQHFGDGTRLSIL.

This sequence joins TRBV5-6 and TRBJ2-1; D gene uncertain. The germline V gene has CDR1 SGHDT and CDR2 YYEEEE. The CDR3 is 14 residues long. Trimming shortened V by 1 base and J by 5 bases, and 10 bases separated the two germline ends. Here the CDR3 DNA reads TGTGCCAGCAGCTTGTCCCTGGAGCACAATGAGCAGTTCTTC. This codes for CASSLSLEHNEQFF.

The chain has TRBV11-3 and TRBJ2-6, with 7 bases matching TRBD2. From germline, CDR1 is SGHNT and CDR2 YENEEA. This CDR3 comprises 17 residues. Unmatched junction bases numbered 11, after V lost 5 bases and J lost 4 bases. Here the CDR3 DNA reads TGTGCCAGCAGCCCCGGTAGCGGGTCTACCGGGGCCAACGTCCTGACTTTC. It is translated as CASSPGSGSTGANVLTF.

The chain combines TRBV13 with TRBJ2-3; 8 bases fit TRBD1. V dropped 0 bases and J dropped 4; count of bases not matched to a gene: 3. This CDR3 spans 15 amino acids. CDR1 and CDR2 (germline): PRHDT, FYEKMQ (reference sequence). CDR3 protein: CASSLGGQGADTQYF. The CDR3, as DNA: TGTGCCAGCAGCTTAGGTGGACAGGGTGCAGATACGCAGTATTTT.

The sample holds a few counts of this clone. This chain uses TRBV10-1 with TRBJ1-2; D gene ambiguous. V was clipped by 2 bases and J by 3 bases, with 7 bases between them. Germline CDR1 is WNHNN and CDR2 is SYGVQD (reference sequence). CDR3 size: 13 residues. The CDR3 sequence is CASSESQDYGYTF. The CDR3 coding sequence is TGCGCCAGCAGTGAGAGTCAGGACTATGGCTACACCTTC.

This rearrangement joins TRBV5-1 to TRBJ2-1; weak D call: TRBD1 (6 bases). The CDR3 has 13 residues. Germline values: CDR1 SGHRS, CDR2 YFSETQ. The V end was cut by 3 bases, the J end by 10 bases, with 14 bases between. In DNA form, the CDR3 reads TGCGCCAGCAGCTGGACAGCTCACAGGGAGCAGTTCTTC. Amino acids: CASSWTAHREQFF.

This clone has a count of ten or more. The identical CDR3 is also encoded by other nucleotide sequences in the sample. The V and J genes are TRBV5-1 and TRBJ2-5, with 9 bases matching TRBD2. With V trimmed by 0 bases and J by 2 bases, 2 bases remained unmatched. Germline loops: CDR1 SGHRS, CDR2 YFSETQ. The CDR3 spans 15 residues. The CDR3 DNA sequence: TGCGCCAGCAGCTTGGTGCTAGCGGGGCAAGAGACCCAGTACTTC. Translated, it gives CASSLVLAGQETQYF.

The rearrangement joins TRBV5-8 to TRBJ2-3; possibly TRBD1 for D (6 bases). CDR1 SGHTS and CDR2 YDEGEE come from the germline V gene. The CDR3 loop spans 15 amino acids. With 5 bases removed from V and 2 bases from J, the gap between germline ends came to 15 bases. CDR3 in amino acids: CASRRTAFLTDTQYF. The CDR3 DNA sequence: TGTGCCAGCAGACGGACAGCTTTCCTCACAGATACGCAGTATTTT.

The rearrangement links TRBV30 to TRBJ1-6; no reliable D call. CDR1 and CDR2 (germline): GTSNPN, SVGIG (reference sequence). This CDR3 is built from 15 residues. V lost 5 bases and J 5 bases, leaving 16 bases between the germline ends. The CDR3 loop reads CAWVLKAADNSPLHF. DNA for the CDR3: TGTGCCTGGGTCCTTAAGGCGGCCGATAATTCACCCCTCCACTTT.